This passage covers 17 T cell receptor beta chains from one sample sequenced in a study of radiotherapy plus CTLA-4 blockade in lung cancer. Assay: immunoSEQ multiplex PCR; the TCRdb copy retains only in-frame clones and omits some. Of under 65,000 clones in the sample, 65% to 80% were seen once. The sample here was peripheral blood, taken from a patient treated with radiotherapy plus ipilimumab. Receptors originate from a human donor with non-small cell lung cancer whose response to radiotherapy plus ipilimumab could not be evaluated.

The rearrangement links TRBV19 to TRBJ1-1; D possibly corresponds to TRBD1 (5 bases). Germline loops: CDR1 LNHDA, CDR2 SQIVND (reference sequence). V lost 1 base, J lost 0 bases, and 15 bases lay in between. This CDR3 is built from 17 residues. The CDR3 DNA reads as TGTGCCAGTAGTATAGCCGAAGGGAGGGGTTTGAACACTGAAGCTTTCTTT. Amino acid sequence: CASSIAEGRGLNTEAFF.

This chain connects TRBV19 to TRBJ2-7; 8 bases match TRBD1. The CDR3 covers 15 residues. CDR1 and CDR2 from the germline V gene are LNHDA and SQIVND (reference sequence). Trimming removed 5 bases from V and 1 base from J; junction bases left unmatched: 7. In DNA form, the CDR3 reads TGTGCCAGTAGTGACCGGGACAGGCTATCCTACGAGCAGTACTTC. Amino acids: CASSDRDRLSYEQYF.

The rearrangement joins TRBV5-1 to TRBJ2-1, with D maybe TRBD2 (6 bases). Germline loops: CDR1 SGHRS, CDR2 YFSETQ. The CDR3 spans 16 residues. Trimming cost V 0 bases and J 0 bases, with 10 bases left between them. The CDR3 region has the DNA TGCGCCAGCAGCTTGGGTAGCGGAGCCTCCTACAATGAGCAGTTCTTC. It yields the protein CASSLGSGASYNEQFF.

The chain employs TRBV5-1 and TRBJ2-1, with 9 bases identical to TRBD1. Losses at the gene ends were 4 bases for V and 6 bases for J; bases not matched to a gene: 14. There are 17 residues in the CDR3. Germline CDR1 reads SGHRS; CDR2 reads YFSETQ. The CDR3 protein is CASSRRTGALRGNEQFF. The CDR3 coding sequence is TGCGCCAGCAGCAGGAGGACAGGGGCCCTTAGGGGCAATGAGCAGTTCTTC.

DNA of the CDR3: TGTGCCAGCAAATCTGAGCGGGCCGTCTACAATGAGCAGTTCTTC. Protein sequence: CASKSERAVYNEQFF. The genes are TRBV4-2 and TRBJ2-1; D is possibly TRBD2 (6 bases). The CDR3 contains 15 residues. Trimming removed 7 bases from V and 3 bases from J, with 16 bases in between. Germline CDR1 and CDR2: LGHNA and YNFKEQ.

The chain recombines TRBV6-7 with TRBJ2-1, with 9 bases fitting TRBD2. TRBV6-7 is treated as an ORF (open reading frame) with a function not yet certain. This CDR3 spans 16 amino acids. V lost 5 bases to trimming and J lost 10 bases; unmatched junction nucleotides: 15. The CDR3 sequence: CASSHRAGRREGEQFF. The CDR3, as DNA: TGTGCCAGCAGTCACCGGGCGGGTAGGCGGGAGGGGGAGCAGTTCTTC.

The genes are TRBV5-1 and TRBJ2-1, with 12 bases aligning to TRBD2. CDR1 SGHRS and CDR2 YFSETQ come from the germline V gene. V trimming: 6 bases; J trimming: 8 bases; junction bases outside the gene matches: 12. This CDR3 contains 16 residues. The CDR3 protein is CASTPSGGAAAYEQFF. CDR3 DNA: TGCGCCAGCACCCCTAGCGGGGGGGCGGCGGCCTATGAGCAGTTCTTC.

The chain couples TRBV5-1 to TRBJ1-1; TRBD1 matches 11 bases. The CDR3 is 15 amino acids. The V and J ends lost 0 bases and 4 bases, in that order; junction bases with no gene match: 2. Germline CDR1 is SGHRS and CDR2 is YFSETQ. The CDR3 coding sequence is TGCGCCAGCAGCTTGGAAGGGACAGGGGGCACTGAAGCTTTCTTT. This encodes CASSLEGTGGTEAFF. Using reference TRBV5-1 and TRBJ1-1 for the parts outside the CDR3, the full variable domain is KAGVTQTPRYLIKTRGQQVTLSCSPISGHRSVSWYQQTPGQGLQFLFEYFSETQRNKGNFPGRFSGRQFSNSRSEMNVSTLELGDSALYLCASSLEGTGGTEAFFGQGTRLTVV.

This clone was observed a few times. This chain links TRBV7-9 with TRBJ1-1; no reliable D call. Deletions cut 5 bases from V and 1 base from J, with 8 bases between. CDR1 is SEHNR and CDR2 is FQNEAQ in the germline V gene (reference sequence). This CDR3 contains 13 residues. The CDR3 region is CASSDYWNTEAFF. The CDR3 DNA follows: TGTGCCAGCAGCGATTACTGGAACACTGAAGCTTTCTTT.

The chain carries TRBV9 and TRBJ1-2; possible D gene TRBD1, 5 bases. V lost 4 bases and J lost 8, with 18 bases in between. Germline values: CDR1 SGDLS, CDR2 YYNGEE. This CDR3 spans 14 amino acids. The CDR3 is CASSTSGTAAGYTF. The DNA of the CDR3 is TGTGCCAGCAGCACGTCCGGGACTGCAGCCGGCTACACCTTC.

The chain recombines TRBV5-4 with TRBJ2-7; no clear D gene. There are 11 residues in the CDR3. Germline assignment: CDR1 SGHNT and CDR2 YYREEE (reference sequence). The germline V and J ends were trimmed by 0 bases and 7 bases, with 5 bases remaining between them. CDR3 region: CASSLDREQYF. CDR3 coding DNA: TGTGCCAGCAGCTTGGACCGGGAGCAGTACTTC.

The rearrangement joins TRBV4-3 to TRBJ1-1; D may be TRBD1 (5 bases). Trimming removed 4 bases at V and 0 bases at J, with 21 bases between. This CDR3 is built from 18 residues. CDR1 and CDR2 (germline): LGHNA, YSLEER. CDR3 DNA: TGCGCCAGCAGCCCCCAATCAGGGACCGGGGGTTTGAACACTGAAGCTTTCTTT. Translating gives CASSPQSGTGGLNTEAFF.

The chain combines TRBV18 with TRBJ2-7; 13 nucleotides line up with TRBD2. The germline CDR1 and CDR2 sequences are KGHSH and LQKENI. Trimming removed 6 bases from V and 6 bases from J; junction bases left unmatched: 8. The CDR3 is 15 residues long. The CDR3 here is CASSPGTSGIGEQYF. CDR3 nucleotide sequence: TGTGCCAGCTCCCCCGGGACTAGCGGGATTGGCGAGCAGTACTTC.

The V gene is TRBV4-1, the J gene TRBJ1-2; 9 nucleotides agree with TRBD1. There are 15 residues in the CDR3. The V segment lost 1 base and the J segment 14 bases; nucleotides outside the gene matches: 14. CDR1 is MGHRA, CDR2 YSYEKL, per germline. For the CDR3, the DNA is TGCGCCAGCAGCCAAGGAATGTTCCGGGACAGGGTTCAAACCTTC. It encodes CASSQGMFRDRVQTF.

The chain joins TRBV7-2 to TRBJ2-1; D gene unclear. CDR3 length: 14 residues. The germline V gene has CDR1 SGHTA and CDR2 FQGNSA. Trimming stripped 1 base from V and 2 bases from J, with 6 bases between. Here the CDR3 reads CASSLDPAYNEQFF. The CDR3 nucleotides read TGTGCCAGCAGCTTAGATCCAGCCTACAATGAGCAGTTCTTC.

This clone was seen a few times. The chain uses TRBV5-1 and TRBJ2-1; D is unresolved. The CDR3 spans 15 residues. The V end lost 7 bases, the J end lost 0 bases, and 14 bases lay between the germline ends. CDR1 and CDR2 from the germline V gene are SGHRS and YFSETQ. The CDR3 region is CASGATVFSYNEQFF. CDR3 coding DNA: TGCGCCAGCGGCGCCACAGTGTTCTCCTACAATGAGCAGTTCTTC.

The rearrangement uses TRBV7-2 and TRBJ1-1; D is unresolved. V lost 3 bases and J lost 5, with 10 bases in between. Germline CDR1 and CDR2: SGHTA and FQGNSA. The CDR3 is 13 amino acids. The CDR3 DNA reads TGTGCCAGCAGCTTCGCCGGGGTAACTGAAGCTTTCTTT. This encodes CASSFAGVTEAFF.